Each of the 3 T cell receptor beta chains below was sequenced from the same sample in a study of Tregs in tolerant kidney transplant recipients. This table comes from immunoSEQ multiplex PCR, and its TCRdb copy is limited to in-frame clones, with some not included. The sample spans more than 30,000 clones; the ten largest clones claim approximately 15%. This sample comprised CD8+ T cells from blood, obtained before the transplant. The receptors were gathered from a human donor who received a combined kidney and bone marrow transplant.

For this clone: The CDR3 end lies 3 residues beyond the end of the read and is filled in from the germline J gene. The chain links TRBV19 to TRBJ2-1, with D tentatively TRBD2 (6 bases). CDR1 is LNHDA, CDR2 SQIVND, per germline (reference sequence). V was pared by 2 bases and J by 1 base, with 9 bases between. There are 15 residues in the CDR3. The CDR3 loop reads CASSIMRESYNEQFF. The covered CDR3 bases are TGTGCCAGTAGTATAATGCGGGAATCCTACAATGAG.

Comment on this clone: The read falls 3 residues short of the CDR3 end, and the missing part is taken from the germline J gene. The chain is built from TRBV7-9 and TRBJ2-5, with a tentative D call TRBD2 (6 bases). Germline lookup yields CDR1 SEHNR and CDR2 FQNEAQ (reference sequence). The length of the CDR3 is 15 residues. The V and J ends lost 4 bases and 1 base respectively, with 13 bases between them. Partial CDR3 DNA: TGTGCCAGCAGCTCACCGGGGGACTTCCAAGAGACC. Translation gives CASSSPGDFQET. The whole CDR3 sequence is CASSSPGDFQETQYF.

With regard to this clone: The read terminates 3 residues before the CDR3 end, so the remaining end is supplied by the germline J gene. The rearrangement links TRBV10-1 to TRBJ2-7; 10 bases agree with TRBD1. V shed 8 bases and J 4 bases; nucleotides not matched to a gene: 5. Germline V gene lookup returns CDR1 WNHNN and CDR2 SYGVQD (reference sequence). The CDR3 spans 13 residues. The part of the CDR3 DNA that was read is TGCGCCAGCCCCCGGGACAGGGGTTACGAG. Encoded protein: CASPRDRGYE. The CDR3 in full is CASPRDRGYEQYF.